A single sample is the source of the 27 T cell receptor beta chains below, sequenced in a study of blood T cells in healthy people across ages. Primed by a sample-barcoded 5' primer and a J-beta primer mix, a second PCR proceeded for roughly 6 to 12 cycles. TCRdb re-analysed the 5' RACE reads in MiXCR, keeping a single row per CDR3 protein. The sample contains about 670,000 distinct CDR3 sequences, approximately 40% of which appear only once. The specimen sequenced was blood. Receptors originate from a man older than 75 in good health.

The chain couples TRBV6-2 or TRBV6-3 to TRBJ1-2, with unresolved D. The germline CDR1 and CDR2 sequences are MNHEY and SVGEGT. The germline V and J ends were trimmed by 6 bases and 8 bases, with 16 bases remaining between them. This CDR3 comprises 13 residues. The DNA of the CDR3 is TGTGCCAGCAGCCTCGAGATACGTGTGGGCTACACCTTC. Its protein is CASSLEIRVGYTF.

The rearrangement links TRBV4-2 to TRBJ2-3; D unresolved. This CDR3 is 15 amino acids long. Germline V gene sequence: CDR1 LGHNA, CDR2 YNFKEQ. V was cut by 0 bases and J by 2 bases, with 9 bases left in between. The CDR3: CASSQEVRITDTQYF. CDR3 sequence (DNA): TGTGCCAGCAGCCAAGAAGTTAGGATCACAGATACGCAGTATTTT.

This clonotype was counted a few times. The rearrangement uses TRBV7-9 and TRBJ2-1; D not resolved. Between the trimmed V and J ends, which lost 1 base and 7 bases, there was a span of 8 bases. The CDR3 extends over 13 amino acids. From germline, CDR1 is SEHNR and CDR2 FQNEAQ (reference sequence). The CDR3 protein is CASSLGLGNEQFF. CDR3 coding DNA: TGTGCCAGCAGCTTAGGACTGGGGAATGAGCAGTTCTTC.

This clonotype turned up a few times. The chain combines TRBV9 with TRBJ1-6; possible D gene TRBD1, 6 bases. CDR1 SGDLS and CDR2 YYNGEE come from the germline V gene. Between the trimmed V and J ends, which lost 4 bases and 10 bases, there was a span of 18 bases. The CDR3 has 15 amino acids. CDR3 bases: TGTGCCAGCAGCCCTAGAGGGGGACGGGTGTCACCCCTCCACTTT. It codes for CASSPRGGRVSPLHF.

V gene TRBV25-1 combines with J gene TRBJ1-6; TRBD1 might be the D (5 bases). Trimming removed 3 bases from V and 3 bases from J, with 9 bases in between. This CDR3 contains 15 residues. Germline V gene lookup returns CDR1 MGHDK and CDR2 SYGVNS. CDR3 in DNA: TGTGCCAGCAGTGACACAGGATTCTATAATTCACCCCTCCACTTT. Its protein is CASSDTGFYNSPLHF.

The gene calls are TRBV7-6 and TRBJ2-7; 7 nucleotides match TRBD1. Trimming took 0 bases from V and 3 from J; bases not matched to a gene: 2. The CDR3 is 14 amino acids. CDR1 and CDR2 (germline): SGHVS, FNYEAQ. CDR3 residues: CASSLAGQNYEQYF. The CDR3, as DNA: TGTGCCAGCAGCTTAGCGGGACAGAACTACGAGCAGTACTTC.

Comments on this clonotype: One end of the junction varies from germline; a read error may be responsible. This chain connects TRBV4-3 to TRBJ2-5, with TRBD2 identical over 9 bases. The CDR3 consists of 15 residues. Germline values: CDR1 LGHNA, CDR2 YSLEER. The CDR3 DNA sequence: TGCGCCGGCAGCCAAGATAGCGGGGGAATCGGGACCCAGTACTTC. Translated: CAGSQDSGGIGTQYF.

This clonotype was counted a single time. The rearrangement links TRBV20-1 to TRBJ2-5, with D unresolved. CDR1 and CDR2 (germline): DFQATT, SNEGSKA (reference sequence). This CDR3 has 16 amino acids. The ends were cut back, 1 base at V and 1 base at J, with 16 bases in the middle. CDR3 sequence reads: CSARAPRRASQETQYF. The CDR3 bases are TGCAGTGCTAGAGCCCCCCGTCGGGCTAGCCAAGAGACCCAGTACTTC.

This clonotype was seen a handful of times. V gene TRBV5-1 combines with J gene TRBJ2-5; maybe TRBD2 (5 bases). Germline lookup yields CDR1 SGHRS and CDR2 YFSETQ. The germline V and J ends were trimmed by 0 bases and 5 bases, with 11 bases remaining between them. The CDR3 consists of 14 residues. The CDR3 protein is CASSLESGSETQYF. The CDR3 DNA reads TGCGCCAGCAGCTTGGAGTCGGGATCGGAGACCCAGTACTTC.

The chain recombines TRBV12-3 or TRBV12-4 with TRBJ2-1, with TRBD1 identical over 10 bases. The CDR3 is 15 amino acids. V dropped 4 bases and J dropped 7; count of bases not matched to a gene: 7. This chain's CDR3 is CASSSDRGLGNEQFF. The CDR3 nucleotides read TGTGCCAGCAGTTCAGACAGGGGGCTGGGAAATGAGCAGTTCTTC.

This clonotype was seen more than once but under ten times. The CDR3 DNA is TGCAGTGCTAGAGATGCAGGTCTAGGCAATCAGCCCCAGCATTTT. Amino acid sequence: CSARDAGLGNQPQHF. The chain uses TRBV20-1 and TRBJ1-5; D gene ambiguous. Trimming cost V 0 bases and J 2 bases, with 11 bases left between them. The V gene's germline CDR1 is DFQATT and CDR2 SNEGSKA (reference sequence). This CDR3 is built from 15 residues.

A few counts support this clonotype. CDR3 sequence: CASSVQSSSPYEQYF. CDR3 coding DNA: TGTGCCAGCAGCGTACAGTCTAGCTCCCCCTACGAGCAGTACTTC. The chain combines TRBV9 with TRBJ2-7; a weak D match, TRBD2 (5 bases). The CDR3 totals 15 residues. The germline V gene has CDR1 SGDLS and CDR2 YYNGEE. V dropped 1 base and J dropped 2 bases, with 13 bases sitting between them.

Points on this clonotype: Possible read error: a much larger clone is one base away. The rearrangement uses TRBV9 and TRBJ2-1; 7 bases are shared with TRBD2. The CDR3 runs to 16 residues. Germline V gene sequence: CDR1 SGDLS, CDR2 YYNGEE. The CDR3 nucleotides read TGTGCCAGCAGCCCCGGATTGGGGAGGGCCGTAAATGAGCGGTTCTTC. Translated, it gives CASSPGLGRAVNERFF. Looking up the rest from reference TRBV9 and TRBJ2-1 gives the full variable domain: DSGVTQTPKHLITATGQRVTLRCSPRSGDLSVYWYQQSLDQGLQFLIQYYNGEERAKGNILERFSAQQFPDLHSELNLSSLELGDSALYFCASSPGLGRAVNERFFGPGTRLTVL.

This clonotype was detected ten times or more. The chain carries TRBV3-1 and TRBJ2-3; D is possibly TRBD2 (6 bases). Germline V gene sequence: CDR1 LGHDT, CDR2 YNNKEL (reference sequence). V gave up 1 base and J gave up 5 bases, with 13 bases separating them. CDR3 length: 15 residues. This chain's CDR3 is CASSQGLEARDTQYF. The CDR3 bases are TGTGCCAGCAGCCAAGGACTAGAAGCCAGAGATACGCAGTATTTT.

The chain uses TRBV12-5 and TRBJ2-5; a weak D match, TRBD1 (6 bases). The DNA matches TRBJ2-7 better at its end, which makes the J call doubtful. Germline lookup yields CDR1 LGHNT and CDR2 FRNRAP. There are 16 residues in the CDR3. Written as DNA, the CDR3 is TGTGCTAGTGGTTTGGTGGGGGCAGGTGGTAGCTACGAGCAGTACTTC. Translated: CASGLVGAGGSYEQYF.

Concerning this clonotype: A read error may explain this, as a much larger clone is one base away. The rearrangement joins TRBV4-1 to TRBJ2-3; D is tentatively TRBD1 or TRBD2 (6 bases each). The CDR3 runs 15 residues. The germline CDR1 and CDR2 sequences are MGHRA and YSYEKL. CDR3 protein: CAGSQGWGAADTQYF. As DNA, the CDR3 is TGCGCCGGCAGCCAAGGGTGGGGGGCCGCAGATACGCAGTATTTT.

The chain combines TRBV9 with TRBJ1-1; unclear D gene. Trimming removed 3 bases at V and 5 bases at J, with 14 bases between. This CDR3 has 14 amino acids. CDR1 and CDR2 from the germline V gene are SGDLS and YYNGEE. The CDR3 here is CASSGVGSGTEAFF. DNA of the CDR3: TGTGCCAGCAGCGGGGTGGGTAGCGGGACTGAAGCTTTCTTT.

This clonotype occurred many times. J is TRBJ2-5 and V is TRBV28; TRBD1 matches at 9 bases. Germline V gene lookup returns CDR1 MDHEN and CDR2 SYDVKM. This CDR3 spans 15 amino acids. Germline trimming cut 5 bases from V and 2 bases from J; bases unmatched to any gene: 6. The CDR3 DNA reads TGTGCCAGCAGTCTACCGGGACAGGGTCAAGAGACCCAGTACTTC. This gives the protein CASSLPGQGQETQYF.

This chain uses TRBV18 with TRBJ2-2; D gene unclear. CDR1 KGHSH and CDR2 LQKENI come from the germline V gene. Trimming stripped 4 bases from V and 0 bases from J, with 9 bases between. The CDR3 is 15 residues long. DNA of the CDR3: TGTGCCAGCTCACAGGAACGCGCGAACACCGGGGAGCTGTTTTTT. Its translation is CASSQERANTGELFF.

This clonotype was detected once. This may come from a read error, since a much larger clone is one base off. The chain combines TRBV5-1 with TRBJ2-6; D perhaps matches TRBD1 (5 bases). CDR1 is SGHRS and CDR2 is YFSETQ in the germline V gene. This CDR3 is built from 16 residues. This CDR3 reads CASSQASNSGANVPTF. In DNA, the CDR3 is TGCGCCAGCAGCCAGGCCAGTAATTCTGGGGCCAACGTCCCGACTTTC.

This clonotype was picked up a small number of times. The chain uses TRBV15 and TRBJ2-3, with unresolved D. The CDR3 consists of 13 residues. Per germline, CDR1 LNHNV and CDR2 YYDKDF (reference sequence). The V gene lost 1 base and the J gene lost 3 bases, with 5 bases spanning the gap. CDR3 sequence: CATSRAVTDTQYF. The DNA for the CDR3 is TGTGCCACCAGCAGAGCGGTGACAGATACGCAGTATTTT.

V and J are TRBV11-2 and TRBJ2-5; D remains unclear. The CDR3 spans 12 residues. CDR1 is SGHAT, CDR2 FQNNGV, per germline. The V gene lost 2 bases and the J gene lost 13 bases, with 14 bases spanning the gap. The CDR3 sequence: CASSLTRLGLYF. CDR3 sequence (DNA): TGTGCCAGCAGCTTAACAAGACTGGGCCTGTACTTC.

At least ten counts were recorded for this clonotype. The V call is TRBV24-1, the J call TRBJ2-7, with D possibly TRBD2 on 5 matching bases. The germline V gene has CDR1 KGHDR and CDR2 SFDVKD. The ends were cut back, 4 bases at V and 2 bases at J, with 17 bases in the middle. This CDR3 is 16 amino acids long. The CDR3 here is CATSELRRGGPYEQYF. CDR3 nucleotides: TGTGCCACCAGTGAACTCCGGCGCGGCGGGCCCTACGAGCAGTACTTC.

The chain is built from TRBV20-1 and TRBJ2-1; a possible D gene is TRBD1 (7 bases). Germline values: CDR1 DFQATT, CDR2 SNEGSKA (reference sequence). V lost 0 bases to trimming and J lost 10 bases, with 13 bases between them. The CDR3 consists of 13 residues. The CDR3 loop reads CSAREAAGGEQFF. Here the CDR3 DNA reads TGCAGTGCTAGAGAAGCAGCAGGGGGGGAGCAGTTCTTC.

This rearrangement joins TRBV7-2 to TRBJ2-7; TRBD2 agrees at 7 bases. The DNA matches TRBJ2-5 better at its end, which makes the J call doubtful. CDR1 and CDR2 from the germline V gene are SGHTA and FQGNSA. CDR3 length equals 13 residues. DNA for the CDR3: TGTGCCAGCATACGAGCGGGGTTAGGGACCCAGTACTTC. It translates to CASIRAGLGTQYF.

Regarding this clonotype: The junction departs from germline at one end; a sequencing error may be responsible. This chain joins TRBV6-2 or TRBV6-3 and TRBJ2-3; 7 positions agree with TRBD1. CDR1 MNHEY and CDR2 SVGEGT come from the germline V gene. This CDR3 contains 13 residues. The CDR3 nucleotides read TGTGCCAGAAAGGGACAGAGCACAGATACACAGTATTTT. Its translation is CARKGQSTDTQYF.

The J gene is TRBJ1-4, the V gene TRBV6-6; D is possibly TRBD1 (6 bases). Trimming took off 6 bases at V and 5 bases at J, with 13 bases between the two ends. The germline V gene has CDR1 MNHNY and CDR2 SVGAGI (reference sequence). The CDR3 contains 14 residues. The CDR3 sequence is CASSPQGLNEKLFF. The CDR3 region has the DNA TGTGCCAGCAGCCCACAGGGATTAAATGAAAAACTGTTTTTT.